A single sample gave rise to the 6 T cell receptor beta chains below, sequenced in a study of beta chain features in type 1 diabetes. Study-wide points: Among all four CD4+ subsets, Type 1 diabetes patients had TCRB CDR3s that were moderately but significantly shorter.

Expressed TCRB transcripts got sequenced, as all isolated RNA was reverse transcribed. Clones were read by immunoSEQ multiplex PCR, and TCRdb kept only the in-frame ones, dropping some. The table includes a few hundred thousand clones, 8.5% to 10% detected once. Their antigens remain unidentified. The sample comprised central memory CD4+ T cells from blood. The receptor set was obtained from a man aged 25 to 40 with type 1 diabetes.

The sample holds a few counts of this clone. V is TRBV29-1 and J is TRBJ1-5; D gene uncertain. Looked up from germline, CDR1 is SQVTM and CDR2 is ANQGSEA. V shed 4 bases and J shed 0 bases, with 13 bases lying between them. The CDR3 spans 15 residues. CDR3: CSVGWSEGSNQPQHF. The CDR3 DNA reads TGCAGCGTTGGGTGGTCGGAGGGTAGCAATCAGCCCCAGCATTTT. Variable domain in full (rest from reference TRBV29-1 and TRBJ1-5): SAVISQKPSRDICQRGTSLTIQCQVDSQVTMMFWYRQQPGQSLTLIATANQGSEATYESGFVIDKFPISRPNLTFSTLTVSNMSPEDSSIYLCSVGWSEGSNQPQHFGDGTRLSIL.

The rearrangement links TRBV4-3 to TRBJ2-7; D is ambiguous. Germline-derived CDR1 and CDR2 are LGHNA and YSLEER. Trimming stripped 0 bases from V and 0 bases from J, with 9 bases between. The CDR3 length is 15 residues. The CDR3 loop reads CASSQDEASSYEQYF. Written as DNA, the CDR3 is TGCGCCAGCAGCCAAGATGAGGCGAGCTCCTACGAGCAGTACTTC.

This CDR3 is CASSSGGGVTSTDTQYF. As DNA, the CDR3 is TGTGCCAGCAGCTCCGGCGGGGGGGTAACTAGCACAGATACGCAGTATTTT. The rearrangement uses TRBV9 and TRBJ2-3, with 9 bases matching TRBD2. CDR3 length equals 17 residues. V lost 4 bases to trimming and J lost 0 bases; unmatched junction nucleotides: 9. From germline, CDR1 is SGDLS and CDR2 YYNGEE.

To note about this clone: A read error is the likely source, as a far larger clone sits one nucleotide away. This chain joins TRBV5-1 and TRBJ2-1, with D unresolved. V was cut by 3 bases and J by 12 bases, with 13 bases left in between. This CDR3 region has 12 residues. Per germline, CDR1 SGHRS and CDR2 YFSETQ. The CDR3 coding sequence is TGCGCCAGCAGCTGGCTGGGTAAGGTGCAGTTCTTC. The encoded protein is CASSWLGKVQFF.

This clone was seen a handful of times. The chain uses TRBV29-1 and TRBJ2-5, with 7 bases that match TRBD1. This CDR3 has 14 residues. Trimming cost V 4 bases and J 4 bases; bases outside gene matches: 9. CDR1 and CDR2 (germline): SQVTM, ANQGSEA. The CDR3 loop is CSVVVDRVGETQYF. The CDR3 DNA reads TGCAGCGTTGTCGTCGACAGGGTAGGAGAGACCCAGTACTTC.

This clone came up a few times. The V call is TRBV5-1, the J call TRBJ2-5; 9 nucleotides match TRBD1. The last part of the DNA fits TRBJ2-7 better; the J call may be wrong. In germline, CDR1 is SGHRS, CDR2 YFSETQ. CDR3 size: 13 residues. This chain's CDR3 is CASSGDREGEQYF. CDR3 DNA sequence: TGCGCCAGCAGCGGGGACAGGGAGGGCGAGCAGTACTTC.